This record covers a single T cell receptor (beta chain). Antigen unknown. One entry per CDR3 protein results from TCRdb running MiXCR on the RT-PCR reads. The data contain over 400,000 distinct CDR3 sequences, 13% of them singletons. The entry originates in a study of response to subunit inactivated influenza vaccine. Study-wide findings and caveats: Few additional T cells are recruited per seasonal influenza vaccination, authors suggested.

The germline V gene has CDR1 SGHAT and CDR2 FQNNGV. V lost 3 bases and J 6 bases, leaving 19 bases between the germline ends. The CDR3 is 16 amino acids. Specimen: PBMCs from blood, collected around seven weeks after vaccination. The clonotype originates from a man aged 45 to 65 who received an inactivated influenza vaccine. The chain joins TRBV11-2 to TRBJ2-3; TRBD1 or TRBD2 may be the D gene (5 bases each). The CDR3 DNA sequence: TGTGCCAGCAGCTTCAACCCTCAGGGTACGGGGGATACGCAGTATTTT. This translates into CASSFNPQGTGDTQYF.